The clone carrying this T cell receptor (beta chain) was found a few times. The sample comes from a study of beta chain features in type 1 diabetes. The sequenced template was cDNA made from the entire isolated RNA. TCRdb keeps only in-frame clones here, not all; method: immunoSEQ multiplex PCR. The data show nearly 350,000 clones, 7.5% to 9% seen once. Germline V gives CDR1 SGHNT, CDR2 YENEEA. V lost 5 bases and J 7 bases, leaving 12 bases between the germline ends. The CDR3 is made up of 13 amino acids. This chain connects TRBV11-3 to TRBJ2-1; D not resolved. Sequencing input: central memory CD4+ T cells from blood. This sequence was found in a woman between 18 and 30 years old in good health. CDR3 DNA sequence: TGTGCCAGCAGCCGAACCGTTGGGAATGAGCAGTTCTTC. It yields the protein CASSRTVGNEQFF.